A single sample is the source of the 17 T cell receptor beta chains below, sequenced in a study of cytomegalovirus exposure and HLA in healthy donors. The PCR ran on 60 Vbeta and 13 Jbeta primers. Profiled with immunoSEQ multiplex PCR; TCRdb holds only in-frame clones, not every one. In the table there are more than 110,000 clones, around two thirds of which are singletons. The source material was PBMCs. These receptors came from a woman aged 55-70 years in good health and CMV-seropositive.

The chain carries TRBV5-1 and TRBJ2-2; tentatively, D is TRBD2 (6 bases). CDR3 length equals 15 residues. The V end was cut by 6 bases, the J end by 5 bases, with 17 bases between. Germline CDR1 is SGHRS and CDR2 is YFSETQ. CDR3 nucleotides: TGCGCCAGCACCCCGCGCGCGGGGCAAACCGGGGAGCTGTTTTTT. Translating gives CASTPRAGQTGELFF.

This chain uses TRBV30 with TRBJ1-2; 9 nucleotides line up with TRBD1. Losses at the gene ends were 1 base for V and 5 bases for J; bases not matched to a gene: 5. Germline values: CDR1 GTSNPN, CDR2 SVGIG (reference sequence). There are 14 residues in the CDR3. This CDR3 is CAWSATGQGYGYTF. CDR3 in DNA: TGTGCCTGGAGTGCGACGGGACAGGGTTATGGCTACACCTTC.

The chain has TRBV2 and TRBJ2-7; perhaps TRBD1 as D (6 bases). CDR3 length: 13 amino acids. From germline, CDR1 is SNHLY and CDR2 FYNNEI. V dropped 5 bases and J dropped 13 bases, with 21 bases sitting between them. CDR3 sequence: CASSFGRGRVLYF. CDR3 nucleotides: TGTGCCAGCAGTTTCGGCAGGGGAAGGGTGTTATACTTC.

This clone appeared once. The genes are TRBV19 and TRBJ1-2; possibly TRBD1 for D (5 bases). Germline CDR1 reads LNHDA; CDR2 reads SQIVND (reference sequence). With 11 bases removed from V and 8 bases from J, the gap between germline ends came to 24 bases. The CDR3 consists of 14 residues. In DNA, the CDR3 is TGTGCCTCCCAAGAAGGGGACTTATATGGAGGCTACACCTTC. This encodes CASQEGDLYGGYTF.

V usage is TRBV10-2 and J usage is TRBJ1-1; D gene unclear. Trimming shortened V by 2 bases and J by 2 bases, and 6 bases separated the two germline ends. From germline, CDR1 is WSHSY and CDR2 SAAADI. The CDR3 extends over 13 amino acids. The DNA of the CDR3 is TGCGCCAGCAGTGAGCAGGCCAACACTGAAGCTTTCTTT. Translated, it gives CASSEQANTEAFF.

The CDR3 loop is CASSILRDSSYNEQFF. The CDR3 DNA follows: TGTGCCAGCAGCATACTCCGGGACAGCTCCTACAATGAGCAGTTCTTC. The genes are TRBV7-8 and TRBJ2-1, with TRBD1 matching 7 bases. After removal of 5 bases from V and 0 bases from J, the junction contained 7 bases not matched to a gene. Looked up from germline, CDR1 is SGHVS and CDR2 is FQNEAQ. The CDR3 totals 16 residues.

There are a few counts of this clone. The chain recombines TRBV5-6 with TRBJ2-3; a weak D match, TRBD1 (6 bases). The germline V gene encodes CDR1 SGHDT and CDR2 YYEEEE. V lost 5 bases, J lost 5 bases, and 18 bases lay in between. CDR3 size: 15 residues. CDR3 residues: CASSQDWGLGDTQYF. In DNA, the CDR3 is TGTGCCAGCAGTCAGGACTGGGGGCTTGGAGATACGCAGTATTTT.

The V gene is TRBV2, the J gene TRBJ2-5, with TRBD1 matching 7 bases. The J call is in doubt because the DNA end fits TRBJ2-7 better. CDR1 SNHLY and CDR2 FYNNEI come from the germline V gene. The CDR3 length is 18 residues. CDR3 nucleotide sequence: TGTGCCAGCAGTGAAGCGCTCGAGGGGGCGGTTACCTTTGGCGAGCAGTACTTC. This codes for CASSEALEGAVTFGEQYF.

As concerns this clone: At one of its ends the junction is not consistent with the germline gene, which may arise from a read error. The chain employs TRBV6-1 and TRBJ1-5; D remains ambiguous. CDR1 and CDR2 (germline): MNHNS, SASEGT. This CDR3 region has 13 residues. DNA for the CDR3: TGTGCCAGCAGTGATCGTAGCTATCAGCCCCAGCATTTT. Amino acids: CASSDRSYQPQHF.

The V gene is TRBV30, the J gene TRBJ1-5; 7 bases align to TRBD1. CDR3 length: 15 amino acids. Germline V lookup: CDR1 GTSNPN, CDR2 SVGIG (reference sequence). Trimming took 0 bases from V and 5 from J; bases not matched to a gene: 7. This chain's CDR3 is CAWSVGGGADQPQHF. The CDR3 nucleotides are TGTGCCTGGAGTGTAGGAGGGGGCGCCGATCAGCCCCAGCATTTT.

V gene TRBV19 combines with J gene TRBJ1-1, with D unresolved. Deletions cut 3 bases from V and 6 bases from J, with 14 bases between. The CDR3 runs 14 residues. Germline CDR1 and CDR2: LNHDA and SQIVND (reference sequence). CDR3 sequence reads: CASSMGQPTPEAFF. The CDR3 coding sequence is TGTGCCAGTAGTATGGGCCAGCCTACCCCTGAAGCTTTCTTT.

The chain carries TRBV9 and TRBJ1-2, with D perhaps matching TRBD1 (5 bases). Germline-derived CDR1 and CDR2 are SGDLS and YYNGEE. The CDR3 contains 15 residues. V lost 4 bases, J lost 5 bases, and 18 bases lay in between. The CDR3 region is CASSPSGMTAYGYTF. CDR3 bases: TGTGCCAGCAGCCCTTCCGGTATGACAGCTTATGGCTACACCTTC.

The chain joins TRBV30 to TRBJ1-6; the D is unclear. The CDR3 consists of 12 residues. V lost 2 bases and J lost 10, with 9 bases in between. Germline values: CDR1 GTSNPN, CDR2 SVGIG (reference sequence). CDR3 amino acids: CAWSLVVSPLHF. Here the CDR3 DNA reads TGTGCCTGGAGTCTAGTTGTGTCACCCCTCCACTTT.

CDR3 DNA: TGTGCCAGCAGTTTTACAGGGCTCGAGCAGTACTTC. Translated: CASSFTGLEQYF. V gene TRBV6-1 combines with J gene TRBJ2-7; the D gene is possibly TRBD1 (6 bases). Germline lookup yields CDR1 MNHNS and CDR2 SASEGT. The CDR3 is made up of 12 amino acids. V dropped 5 bases and J dropped 6 bases, with 11 bases sitting between them.

The V call is TRBV2, the J call TRBJ1-5; weak D call: TRBD1 (6 bases). The germline V and J ends were trimmed by 1 base and 5 bases, with 12 bases remaining between them. CDR1 is SNHLY, CDR2 FYNNEI, per germline. The CDR3 totals 15 residues. The CDR3 loop reads CASSEDRVRDQPQHF. DNA of the CDR3: TGTGCCAGCAGTGAAGACAGGGTTAGGGATCAGCCCCAGCATTTT.

V is TRBV27 and J is TRBJ2-1, with 7 bases fitting TRBD2. With 8 bases clipped from V and 9 bases from J, the junction kept 4 bases outside the gene matches. The germline CDR1 and CDR2 sequences are MNHEY and SMNVEV (reference sequence). The CDR3 runs to 11 residues. The chain's CDR3 is CASGRAVEQFF. The DNA for the CDR3 is TGTGCCAGCGGGAGGGCCGTTGAGCAGTTCTTC.

This clone was detected a few times. The V and J genes are TRBV6-6 and TRBJ1-2, with 7 bases matching TRBD1. Germline CDR1 and CDR2: MNHNY and SVGAGI (reference sequence). The CDR3 runs to 13 residues. V shed 7 bases, J shed 5 bases, and the junction held 7 bases outside the gene matches. In DNA, the CDR3 is TGTGCCAGCAATAACAGGGGAGGATATGGCTACACCTTC. Translated, it gives CASNNRGGYGYTF.